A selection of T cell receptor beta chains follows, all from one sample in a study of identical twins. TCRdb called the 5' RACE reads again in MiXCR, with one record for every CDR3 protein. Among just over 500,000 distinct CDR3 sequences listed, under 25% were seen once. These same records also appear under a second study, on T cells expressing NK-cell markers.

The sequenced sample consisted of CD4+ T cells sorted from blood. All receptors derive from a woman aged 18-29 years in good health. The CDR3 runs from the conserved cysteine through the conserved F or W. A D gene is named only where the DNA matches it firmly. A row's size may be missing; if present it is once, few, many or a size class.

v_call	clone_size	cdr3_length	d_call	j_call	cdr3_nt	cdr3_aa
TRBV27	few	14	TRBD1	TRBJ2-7	TGTGCCAGCAGCCGGGACAGGGAGTTCAACGAGCAGTACTTC	CASSRDREFNEQYF
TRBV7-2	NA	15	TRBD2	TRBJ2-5	TGTGCCAGCAGCCCCGAAGAGCGGGAGGTTCGAATCCAGTACTTC	CASSPEEREVRIQYF
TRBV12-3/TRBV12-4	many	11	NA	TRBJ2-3	TGTGCCAGCAGCCCGGGGGCTACGCAGTATTTT	CASSPGATQYF
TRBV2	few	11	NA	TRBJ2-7	TGTGCCAGCAGTGAATACTACGAGCAGTACTTC	CASSEYYEQYF
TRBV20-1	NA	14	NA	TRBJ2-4	TGCAGTGCTGGGGGTGGAGGGGGCAAAAACATTCAGTACTTC	CSAGGGGGKNIQYF
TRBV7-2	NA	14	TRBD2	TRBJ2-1	TGTGCCAGCAGCTCCGGGGGGGCGTGGAATGAGCAGTTCTTC	CASSSGGAWNEQFF
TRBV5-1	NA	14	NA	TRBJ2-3	TGCGCCAGCAGCGCAGGCCCTTTCGGCGATACGCAGTATTTT	CASSAGPFGDTQYF
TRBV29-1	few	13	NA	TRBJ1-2	TGCAGCGCCGCACCCGTTGGCTGGGAGGGCTACACCTTC	CSAAPVGWEGYTF
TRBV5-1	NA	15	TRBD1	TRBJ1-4	TGCGCCAGCAGCCCCGGACAGGTTACTAATGAAAAACTGTTTTTT	CASSPGQVTNEKLFF
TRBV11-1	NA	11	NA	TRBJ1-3	TGTGCCAGCAGTATACAAAACACCATATATTTT	CASSIQNTIYF
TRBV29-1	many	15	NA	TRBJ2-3	TGCAGCGCGGACCCCCATGGGCTGGGGACAGATACGCAGTATTTT	CSADPHGLGTDTQYF
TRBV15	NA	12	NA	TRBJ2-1	TGTGCCACCAGCACATTAATGAATGAGCAGTTCTTC	CATSTLMNEQFF
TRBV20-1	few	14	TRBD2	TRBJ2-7	TGCAGTGCTAGAGTACCCGGGAGGTCTCCCGAGCAGTACTTC	CSARVPGRSPEQYF
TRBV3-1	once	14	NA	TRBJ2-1	TGTGCCAGCAGCCAAGGAGGTAGTCGGAATGAGCAGTTCTTC	CASSQGGSRNEQFF
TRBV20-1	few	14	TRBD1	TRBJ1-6	TGCAGTGCAGGACCAGGGGGCAGGGGATCACCCCTCCACTTT	CSAGPGGRGSPLHF
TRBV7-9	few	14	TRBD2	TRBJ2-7	TGTGCCAGCAGCCCGCGGGGGGGCCCGGGTGAGCAGTACTTC	CASSPRGGPGEQYF
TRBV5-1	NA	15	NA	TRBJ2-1	TGCGCCAGCAGCTTTGGTGCGGGACATCGGAATGAGCAGTTCTTC	CASSFGAGHRNEQFF
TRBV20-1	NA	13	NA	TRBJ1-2	TGCAGTGCTATAGGCACTGCTAACTATGGCTACACCTTC	CSAIGTANYGYTF
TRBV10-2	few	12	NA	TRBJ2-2	TGCGCCAGCAGTGTGGGACTCCGGGTGCTGTTTTTT	CASSVGLRVLFF
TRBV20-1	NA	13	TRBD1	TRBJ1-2	TGCAGTGCTAGAGAGGACAGGGACTATGGCTACACCTTC	CSAREDRDYGYTF
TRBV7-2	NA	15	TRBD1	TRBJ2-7	TGTGCCAGCAGCTTAAGGGACAGGGGTCAGGGCGAGCAGTACTTC	CASSLRDRGQGEQYF
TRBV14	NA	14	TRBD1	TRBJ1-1	TGTGCCAGCAGCCCGTGGGACAGGGGAACTGAAGCTTTCTTT	CASSPWDRGTEAFF
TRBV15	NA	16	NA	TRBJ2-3	TGTGCCACCAGCAGAGATGGGAGGGGGGGCCCCGATACGCAGTATTTT	CATSRDGRGGPDTQYF
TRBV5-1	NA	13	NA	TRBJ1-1	TGCGCCAGCAGCCCCTGGACGGACACTGAAGCTTTCTTT	CASSPWTDTEAFF
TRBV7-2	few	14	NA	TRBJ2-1	TGTGCCAGCAGCTTAATGACCCCTGGACCGGAGCAGTTCTTC	CASSLMTPGPEQFF
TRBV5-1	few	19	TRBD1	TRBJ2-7	TGCGCCAGCAGCCCGAGCCTGACAGGGGGCCTAGCCCGACCCTCCGAGCAGTACTTC	CASSPSLTGGLARPSEQYF
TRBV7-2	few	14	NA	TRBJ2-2	TGTGCCAGCAGCCAAAGGTCTATGGAGGGGGAGCTGTTTTTT	CASSQRSMEGELFF
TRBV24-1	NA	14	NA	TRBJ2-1	TGTGCCACCATCCGGATGAGCTCCTACAATGAGCAGTTCTTC	CATIRMSSYNEQFF
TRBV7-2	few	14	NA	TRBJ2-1	TGTGCCAGCAGCTTATGGACTCCAAGGGATGAGCAGTTCTTC	CASSLWTPRDEQFF
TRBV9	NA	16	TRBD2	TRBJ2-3	TGTGCCAGCAGCGTAGCCCCGGGAGGGCCAGGAGATACGCAGTATTTT	CASSVAPGGPGDTQYF
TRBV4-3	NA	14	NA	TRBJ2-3	TGCGCCAGCAGCCAAGATCTTAACTCTCGTACGCAGTATTTT	CASSQDLNSRTQYF
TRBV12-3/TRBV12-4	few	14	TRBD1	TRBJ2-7	TGTGCCAGCCGACAGGGGGAGTTATCCTACGAGCAGTACTTC	CASRQGELSYEQYF
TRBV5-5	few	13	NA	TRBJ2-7	TGTGCCAGCAGCTTGGTTCAGTACTACGAGCAGTACTTC	CASSLVQYYEQYF
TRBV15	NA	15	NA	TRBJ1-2	TGTGCCACCAGCAGGGCATGGGGGGCAGAGGGTGGCTACACCTTC	CATSRAWGAEGGYTF
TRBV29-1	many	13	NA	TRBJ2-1	TGCAGCGTTGTGAGGGCTCGAAACAATGAGCAGTTCTTC	CSVVRARNNEQFF
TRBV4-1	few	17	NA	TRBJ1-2	TGCGCCAGCAGCCCCGGACAGCCACCCTTTTTTAACTATGGCTACACCTTC	CASSPGQPPFFNYGYTF
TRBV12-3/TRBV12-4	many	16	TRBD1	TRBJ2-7	TGTGCCAGCAGTCCAAGACAGGGAGAAGGTGCATACGAGCAGTACTTC	CASSPRQGEGAYEQYF
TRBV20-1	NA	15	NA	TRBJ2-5	TGCAGTGCTATCCAAGAGGGACAAGGAGAAGAGACCCAGTACTTC	CSAIQEGQGEETQYF
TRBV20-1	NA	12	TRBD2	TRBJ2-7	TGCAGCGCTCGGACTAGCAACTACGAGCAGTACTTC	CSARTSNYEQYF
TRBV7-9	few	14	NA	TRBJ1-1	TGTGCCAGCAGCTTTCTGGACCTGAACACTGAAGCTTTCTTT	CASSFLDLNTEAFF
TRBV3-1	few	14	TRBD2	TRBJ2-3	TGTGCCAGCAGCCAGACTAGCGGGGGGGCCCCGCAGTATTTT	CASSQTSGGAPQYF
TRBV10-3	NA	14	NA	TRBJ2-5	TGTGCCTCGAAAGGAGGGGCCCTATTGGGAGAACAGTACTTC	CASKGGALLGEQYF
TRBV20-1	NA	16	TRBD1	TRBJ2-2	TGCAGTGCTAGAGTAGGAATAGGGGGCTTAACCGGGGAGCTGTTTTTT	CSARVGIGGLTGELFF
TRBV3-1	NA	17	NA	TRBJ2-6	TGTGCCAGCAGCTTAACCGCCGGCCGGGCTGGGGCCAACGTCCTGACTTTC	CASSLTAGRAGANVLTF
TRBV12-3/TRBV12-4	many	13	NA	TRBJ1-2	TGTGCCAGCAGTTTCAGGGGCAGAAATGGCTACACCTTC	CASSFRGRNGYTF
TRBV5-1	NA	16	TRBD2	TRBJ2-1	TGCGCCAGCAGCTTCGCCCCGGGACTAGCGAGGAATGAGCAGTTCTTC	CASSFAPGLARNEQFF
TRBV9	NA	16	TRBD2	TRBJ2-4	TGTGCCAGCAGCGTTGACATAGCGGGGGGGAGGAACATTCAGTACTTC	CASSVDIAGGRNIQYF
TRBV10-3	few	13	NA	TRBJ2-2	TGTGCCATCAAAATAGCGGTCCTTGGGGAGCTGTTTTTT	CAIKIAVLGELFF
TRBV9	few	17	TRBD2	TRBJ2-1	TGTGCCAGCAGCCCCGGGGGACTAGCGGGGGAAGGGCATGAGCAGTTCTTC	CASSPGGLAGEGHEQFF
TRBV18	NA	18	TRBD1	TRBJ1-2	TGTGCCAGCTCACCACCAAGGGACAGGGGTATTCGTCCTTATGGCTACACCTTC	CASSPPRDRGIRPYGYTF
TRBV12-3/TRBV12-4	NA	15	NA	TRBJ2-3	TGTGCCAGCAGTGCGCTCGCTCCTAGCACAGATACGCAGTATTTT	CASSALAPSTDTQYF
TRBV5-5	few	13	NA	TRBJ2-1	TGTGCCAGCAGCTTGGTGGGGTATGGTGAGCAGTTCTTC	CASSLVGYGEQFF
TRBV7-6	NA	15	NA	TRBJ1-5	TGTGCCAGCAGCTTAGCCCGGGACCGTAATCAGCCCCAGCATTTT	CASSLARDRNQPQHF
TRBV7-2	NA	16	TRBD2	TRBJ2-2	TGTGCCAGCAGCCCCCGGACTAGCGGGAGGGCCGGGGAGCTGTTTTTT	CASSPRTSGRAGELFF
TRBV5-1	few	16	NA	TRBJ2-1	TGCGCCAGCAGCTTGGAAGGGCTAAAGGGGAGGAATGAGCAGTTCTTC	CASSLEGLKGRNEQFF